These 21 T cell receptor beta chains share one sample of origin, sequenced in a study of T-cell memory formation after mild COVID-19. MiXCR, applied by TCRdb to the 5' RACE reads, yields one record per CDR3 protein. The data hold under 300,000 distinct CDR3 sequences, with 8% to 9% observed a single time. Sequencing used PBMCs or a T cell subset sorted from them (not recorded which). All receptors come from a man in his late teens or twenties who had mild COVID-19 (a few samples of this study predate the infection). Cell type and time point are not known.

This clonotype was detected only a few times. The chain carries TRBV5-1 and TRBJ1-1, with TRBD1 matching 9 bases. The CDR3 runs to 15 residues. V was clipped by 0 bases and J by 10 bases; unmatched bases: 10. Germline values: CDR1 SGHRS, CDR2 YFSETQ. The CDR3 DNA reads TGCGCCAGCAGCTTGGCTCCCGGACAGGGGAGTCGAGCTTTCTTT. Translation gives CASSLAPGQGSRAFF.

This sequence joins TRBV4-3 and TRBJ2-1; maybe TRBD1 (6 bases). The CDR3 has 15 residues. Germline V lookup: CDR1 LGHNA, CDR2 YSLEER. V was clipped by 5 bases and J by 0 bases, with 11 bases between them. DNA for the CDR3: TGCGCCAGCAGCGTTGGACAGAGCTCCTACAATGAGCAGTTCTTC. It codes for CASSVGQSSYNEQFF.

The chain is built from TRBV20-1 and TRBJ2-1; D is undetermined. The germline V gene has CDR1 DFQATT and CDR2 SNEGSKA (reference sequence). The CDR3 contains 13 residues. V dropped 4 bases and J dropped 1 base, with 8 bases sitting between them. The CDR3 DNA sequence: TGCAGTGCTACACTGGCTTCCTACAATGAGCAGTTCTTC. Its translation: CSATLASYNEQFF.

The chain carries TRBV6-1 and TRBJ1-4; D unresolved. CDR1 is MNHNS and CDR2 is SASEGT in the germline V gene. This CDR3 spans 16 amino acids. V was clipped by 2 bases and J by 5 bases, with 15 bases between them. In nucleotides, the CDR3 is TGTGCCAGCAGTGAAACCCCCGCCAGGATAAATGAAAAACTGTTTTTT. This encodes CASSETPARINEKLFF.

Written as DNA, the CDR3 is TGTGCCAGCAGCGTGACAGGGGCTGGTACGCAGTATTTT. Translation: CASSVTGAGTQYF. The chain has TRBV7-8 and TRBJ2-3; 8 bases are shared with TRBD1. CDR3 length: 13 residues. V trimming: 5 bases; J trimming: 8 bases; junction bases outside the gene matches: 6. Germline CDR1 and CDR2: SGHVS and FQNEAQ.

The CDR3 spells CASSQDSVATLRNEQFF. For the CDR3, the DNA is TGCGCCAGCAGCCAAGATTCCGTGGCTACCCTGCGGAATGAGCAGTTCTTC. The rearrangement uses TRBV4-3 and TRBJ2-1; D is unresolved. Trimming left V 0 bases short and J 7 bases short, with 19 bases between. CDR3 length: 17 amino acids. From germline, CDR1 is LGHNA and CDR2 YSLEER.

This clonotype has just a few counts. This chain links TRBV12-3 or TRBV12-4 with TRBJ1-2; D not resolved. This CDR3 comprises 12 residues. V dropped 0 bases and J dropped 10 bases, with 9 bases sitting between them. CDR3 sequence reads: CASSLADGDYTF. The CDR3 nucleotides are TGTGCCAGCAGTTTAGCGGATGGGGACTACACCTTC.

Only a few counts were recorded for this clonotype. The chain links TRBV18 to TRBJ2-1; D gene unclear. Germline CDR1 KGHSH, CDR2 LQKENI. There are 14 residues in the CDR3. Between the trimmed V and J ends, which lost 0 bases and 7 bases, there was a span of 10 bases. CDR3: CASSPPDGENEQFF. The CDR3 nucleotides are TGTGCCAGCTCACCACCTGACGGCGAGAATGAGCAGTTCTTC.

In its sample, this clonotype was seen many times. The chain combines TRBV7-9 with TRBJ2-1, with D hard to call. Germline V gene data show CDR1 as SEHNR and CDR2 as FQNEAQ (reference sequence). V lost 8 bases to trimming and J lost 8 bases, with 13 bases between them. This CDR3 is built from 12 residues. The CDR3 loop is CASSDPVDEQFF. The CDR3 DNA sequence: TGTGCCAGCTCGGACCCCGTGGATGAGCAGTTCTTC.

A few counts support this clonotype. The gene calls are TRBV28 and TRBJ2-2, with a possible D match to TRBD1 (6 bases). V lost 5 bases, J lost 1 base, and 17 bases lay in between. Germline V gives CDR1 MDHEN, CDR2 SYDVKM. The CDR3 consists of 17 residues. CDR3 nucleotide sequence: TGTGCCAGCAGTCCCTCGGCAGGGGCCGTGAACACCGGGGAGCTGTTTTTT. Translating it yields CASSPSAGAVNTGELFF.

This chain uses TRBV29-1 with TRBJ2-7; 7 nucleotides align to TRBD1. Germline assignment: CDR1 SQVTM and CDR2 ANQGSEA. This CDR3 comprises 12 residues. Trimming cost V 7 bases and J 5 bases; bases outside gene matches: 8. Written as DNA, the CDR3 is TGCAGCGCTGAGGGGGCCACACACGAGCAGTACTTC. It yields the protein CSAEGATHEQYF.

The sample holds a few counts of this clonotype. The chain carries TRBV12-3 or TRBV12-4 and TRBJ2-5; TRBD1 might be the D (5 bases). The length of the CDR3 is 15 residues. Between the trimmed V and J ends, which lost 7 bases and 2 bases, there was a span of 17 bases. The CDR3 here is CASTSVGQGQETQYF. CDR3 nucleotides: TGTGCCAGCACCTCCGTGGGGCAGGGACAAGAGACCCAGTACTTC.

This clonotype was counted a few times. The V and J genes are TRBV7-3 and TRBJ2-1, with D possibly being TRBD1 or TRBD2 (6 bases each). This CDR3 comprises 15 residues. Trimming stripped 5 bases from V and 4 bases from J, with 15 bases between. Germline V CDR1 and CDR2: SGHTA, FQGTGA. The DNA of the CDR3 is TGTGCCAGCAGCCTTCGGGGGCGCATATACAATGAGCAGTTCTTC. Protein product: CASSLRGRIYNEQFF.

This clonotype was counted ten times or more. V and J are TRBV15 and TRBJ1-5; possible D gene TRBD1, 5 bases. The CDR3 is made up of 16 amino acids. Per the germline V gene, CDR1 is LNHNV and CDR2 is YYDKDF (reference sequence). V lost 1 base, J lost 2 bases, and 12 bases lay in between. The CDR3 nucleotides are TGTGCCACCAGCAGAGGGGGACCCACGGGCAATCAGCCCCAGCATTTT. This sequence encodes CATSRGGPTGNQPQHF.

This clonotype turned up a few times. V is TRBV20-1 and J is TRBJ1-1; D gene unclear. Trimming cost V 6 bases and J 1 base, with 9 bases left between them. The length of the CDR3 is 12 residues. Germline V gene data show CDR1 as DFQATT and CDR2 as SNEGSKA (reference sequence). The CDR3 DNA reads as TGCAGTGCCAGGTCGACGAACACTGAAGCTTTCTTT. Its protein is CSARSTNTEAFF.

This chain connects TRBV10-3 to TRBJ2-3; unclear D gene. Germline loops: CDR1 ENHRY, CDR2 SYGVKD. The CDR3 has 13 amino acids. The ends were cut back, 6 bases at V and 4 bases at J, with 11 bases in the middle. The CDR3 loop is CAIREIAADTQYF. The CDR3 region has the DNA TGTGCCATCAGGGAAATAGCCGCAGATACGCAGTATTTT.

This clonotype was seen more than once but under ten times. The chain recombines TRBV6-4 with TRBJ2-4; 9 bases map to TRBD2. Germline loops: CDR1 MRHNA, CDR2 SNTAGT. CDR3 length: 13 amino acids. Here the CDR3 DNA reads TGTGTCCCGAGCGGGGGGGCCAAAAACATTCAGTACTTC. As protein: CVPSGGAKNIQYF.

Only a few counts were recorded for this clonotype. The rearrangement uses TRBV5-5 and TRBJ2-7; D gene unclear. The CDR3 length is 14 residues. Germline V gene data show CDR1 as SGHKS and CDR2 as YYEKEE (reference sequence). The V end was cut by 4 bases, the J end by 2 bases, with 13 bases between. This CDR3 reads CASSVLGSTYEQYF. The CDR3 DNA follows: TGTGCCAGCAGCGTATTGGGCTCCACCTACGAGCAGTACTTC.

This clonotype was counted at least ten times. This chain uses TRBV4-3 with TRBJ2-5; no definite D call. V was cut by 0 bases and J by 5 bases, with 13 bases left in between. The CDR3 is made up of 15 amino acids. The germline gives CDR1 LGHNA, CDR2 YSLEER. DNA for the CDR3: TGCGCCAGCAGCCAAGACCGATTTACTCCGGAGACCCAGTACTTC. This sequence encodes CASSQDRFTPETQYF.

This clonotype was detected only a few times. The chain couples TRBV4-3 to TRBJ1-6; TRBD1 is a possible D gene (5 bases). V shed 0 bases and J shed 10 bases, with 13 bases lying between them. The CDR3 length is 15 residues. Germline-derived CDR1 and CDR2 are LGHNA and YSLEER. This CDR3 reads CASSQEQAMRSPLHF. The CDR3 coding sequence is TGCGCCAGCAGCCAAGAACAGGCAATGCGGTCACCCCTCCACTTT.

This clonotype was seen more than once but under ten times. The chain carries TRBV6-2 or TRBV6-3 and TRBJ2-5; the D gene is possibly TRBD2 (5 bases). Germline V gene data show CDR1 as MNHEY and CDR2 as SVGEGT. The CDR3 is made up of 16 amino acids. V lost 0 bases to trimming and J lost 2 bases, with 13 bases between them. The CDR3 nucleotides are TGTGCCAGCAGTTACTCGGCGGACTTCTATCAAGAGACCCAGTACTTC. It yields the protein CASSYSADFYQETQYF.